A selection of T cell receptor beta chains follows, all from one sample in a study of T cell therapy after organ transplantation. These TCRs' antigens remain unknown. Method: immunoSEQ multiplex PCR; TCRdb's copy keeps in-frame clones and lacks some. This repertoire shows some 47,000 clones, approximately 94% found once; its top ten account for roughly 3%. The sample in question was CD8+ T cells from blood, obtained before autologous CMV-specific T cell therapy. The source is a human patient who had received a solid organ transplant and had CMV disease. CDR3s leave out the opening cysteine and the closing phenylalanine or tryptophan.

j_gene,len,v_gene,CDR3aa
TRBJ1-4,12,TRBV6-5,ASSPGPLNEKLF
TRBJ2-1,10,TRBV27,ASSLLGDEQF
TRBJ2-7,13,TRBV11-2,ASSPSVYIYYEQY
TRBJ2-1,15,TRBV18,ASSPRASDRPYNEQF
TRBJ1-1,12,TRBV5-1,ASSLGGLDTEAF
TRBJ1-1,10,TRBV13,ASSPEAPEAF
TRBJ1-2,11,TRBV27,ASSLRANYGYT
TRBJ2-7,11,TRBV29-1,SAYTSQGYEQY
TRBJ2-4,14,TRBV5-1,ASSWGRAGVGNIQY
TRBJ2-7,10,TRBV6-5,ASSSTGYEQY
TRBJ1-2,16,TRBV25-1,ARKKVGSSWIPNYGYT
TRBJ2-5,12,TRBV14,ASSPGTSEETQY
TRBJ1-2,10,TRBV11-3,ASSKSGDGYT
TRBJ1-1,14,TRBV5-6,ASSLGQEGWDTEAF
TRBJ1-1,13,TRBV5-6,ASSSPQTENTEAF
TRBJ2-1,11,TRBV6-5,ASSYPQHNEQF
TRBJ1-1,12,TRBV2,ASSEALVRAEAF
TRBJ2-1,12,TRBV14,ASSQVSVGGEQF
TRBJ1-2,14,TRBV29-1,SASDRASLINYGYT
TRBJ2-7,13,TRBV6-5,ASSSADTYLYEQY
TRBJ2-2,9,TRBV27,ASSWGGELF
TRBJ2-7,9,TRBV10-3,AISDSYEQY
TRBJ2-3,13,TRBV11-3,ASSLERLAPDTQY
TRBJ1-1,9,TRBV25-1,ASSLNTEAF
TRBJ1-2,11,TRBV5-4,ASSLLEAYGYT
TRBJ2-3,13,TRBV29-1,SVESERAATDTQY
TRBJ1-5,15,TRBV9,ASSTHPGGGQGEAQH
TRBJ1-5,12,TRBV9,ASSAQGGNQPQH
TRBJ2-1,10,TRBV6-5,ASSPPGDEQF
TRBJ2-5,15,TRBV15,ATSRALAGGLQETQY
TRBJ2-7,10,TRBV11-2,ASSLTGGEQY
TRBJ2-1,13,TRBV4-1,ASSQDQGLYNEQF
TRBJ1-4,16,TRBV13,ASSSAGQKTLNNEKLF
TRBJ2-1,14,TRBV19,ASGFGGGAFYNEQF
TRBJ2-5,13,TRBV6-5,ASSTLAGTGETQY
TRBJ2-7,12,TRBV7-9,ASSLRGDPYEQY
TRBJ1-5,11,TRBV6-4,ASSADSNQPQH
TRBJ2-1,13,TRBV9,ASSVGSGSYNEQF
TRBJ1-2,13,TRBV19,ASSMERGQTYGYT
TRBJ2-3,14,TRBV5-6,ASRTETGGLTDTQY
TRBJ2-7,17,TRBV5-4,ASSFNIEEGIPDPYEQY
TRBJ1-2,13,TRBV18,ASDYYNGLLYGYT
TRBJ1-2,16,TRBV7-2,ASGASGRTAGQAYGYT
TRBJ2-3,15,TRBV11-2,ASSLRDRVPGTDTQY
TRBJ2-1,10,TRBV4-1,ASSQDKNEQF
TRBJ2-1,16,TRBV7-9,ASSPGGASGGVYNEQF
TRBJ2-7,13,TRBV13,ASSSPWEDSYEQY
TRBJ2-7,12,TRBV19,ASSIVGFSYEQY
TRBJ2-3,14,TRBV7-3,ASSLMRRGRTDTQY
TRBJ2-3,16,TRBV4-2,ASSPGFRGRVPTDTQY
TRBJ2-5,12,TRBV15,ATSPRDRGETQY
TRBJ2-1,13,TRBV4-2,ASSLGGPADNEQF
TRBJ2-7,13,TRBV19,ASRASGGSSYEQY
TRBJ2-1,12,TRBV6-6,ASRTKAVYNEQF